This T cell receptor (beta chain) was sequenced in a study of blood T cells in healthy people across ages. Trimming removed 4 bases from V and 4 bases from J; junction bases left unmatched: 9. The CDR3 is 15 amino acids. Germline loops: CDR1 DFQATT, CDR2 SNEGSKA (reference sequence). Donation came from healthy Caucasian individuals in Russia who were aged 6 to 90. It was with a sample-barcoded 5' primer and a J-beta primer mix that a second PCR of about 7 to 12 cycles was run. One entry per CDR3 protein results from TCRdb running MiXCR on the 5' RACE reads. The sample yields roughly 830,000 distinct CDR3 sequences, roughly 60% seen once. General study findings and limits: Diversity was higher, and naive CD4+ cells more numerous, in long-lived donors than in aged donors. PBMC samples, being unsorted, prevented any conclusive comparison of naive and antigen-experienced cells.

In the case of this clonotype: The target antigen is unknown.

The sample was blood. The TCR was taken from a man younger than 45 in good health. The chain employs TRBV20-1 and TRBJ2-2; 7 bases are a match to TRBD1. The CDR3 here is CSATDRVVGTGELFF. CDR3 DNA sequence: TGCAGTGCTACTGACAGGGTGGTTGGCACCGGGGAGCTGTTTTTT.